The sample holds a few counts of the clone carrying this T cell receptor (beta chain). Antigen specificity is unknown. The sample is drawn from a study of T-cell memory formation after mild COVID-19. Overall study: TCR clusters showed largely donor specificity. Whole-study results and caveats: Day 15 to 85 contracting clones showed balanced CD4/CD8; day 15 to 37 expanders favored CD4+. Certain responding clones were present in pre-infection memory, suggesting participation of cross-reactive memory.

After 5'RACE with constant-segment primers, TCR alpha and TCR beta cDNA libraries carrying sample barcodes and UMIs were obtained. A single record per CDR3 protein comes from TCRdb applying MiXCR to the 5' RACE reads. Among about 340,000 distinct CDR3 sequences listed, roughly 13% were seen once. Germline V CDR1 and CDR2: SGHVS, FNYEAQ. V lost 5 bases and J 2 bases, leaving 12 bases between the germline ends. The CDR3 is made up of 14 amino acids. The sample taken for sequencing was PBMCs or a T cell subset sorted from them (not recorded which). This chain links TRBV7-6 with TRBJ2-5, with a possible D match to TRBD1 (7 bases). The source of this sequence is a man between 18 and 35 years old who had mild COVID-19 (a few samples of this study predate the infection). Cell type and time point are not known. This CDR3 is CASSPGGNQETQYF. CDR3 DNA sequence: TGTGCCAGCAGCCCAGGGGGGAATCAAGAGACCCAGTACTTC.